These 15 T cell receptor beta chains were sequenced from one sample in a study of control samples from healthy donors and cancer patients. TCRdb's copy holds only in-frame clones and misses some; the assay was immunoSEQ multiplex PCR. This sample has fewer than 500,000 clones, with around 90% found just once. Specimen: PBMCs. The source is a middle-aged man with head and neck cancer.

The chain employs TRBV7-9 and TRBJ1-1; 8 nucleotides line up with TRBD1. This CDR3 is built from 16 residues. The J segment lost 0 bases and the V segment lost 10 bases, leaving 13 bases of the junction unmatched. Looked up from germline, CDR1 is SEHNR and CDR2 is FQNEAQ (reference sequence). CDR3 protein: CAIRGTGPNMNTEAFF. The CDR3 DNA reads TGTGCCATCCGGGGGACAGGACCAAATATGAACACTGAAGCTTTCTTT.

The chain carries TRBV28 and TRBJ2-7; a possible D gene is TRBD1 (5 bases). Looked up from germline, CDR1 is MDHEN and CDR2 is SYDVKM. The CDR3 consists of 13 residues. V lost 6 bases, J lost 2 bases, and 11 bases lay in between. CDR3 amino acids: CASRVGAAYEQYF. CDR3 coding DNA: TGTGCCAGCAGAGTTGGGGCAGCCTACGAGCAGTACTTC.

The CDR3 DNA follows: TGTGCCAGCTTCGGGGAAAGGGGTCAAGAGACCCAGTACTTC. Translating it yields CASFGERGQETQYF. The chain is built from TRBV6-5 and TRBJ2-5; the D call may be TRBD1 or TRBD2 (5 bases each). This CDR3 has 14 residues. V lost 8 bases to trimming and J lost 2 bases, with 15 bases between them. CDR1 and CDR2 from the germline V gene are MNHEY and SVGAGI.

Concerning this clone: One end of the junction does not line up with germline, which may come from a read error. This chain joins TRBV7-7 and TRBJ2-5; 8 nucleotides match TRBD1. Germline assignment: CDR1 SSHAT and CDR2 FNYEAQ (reference sequence). This CDR3 has 14 residues. In DNA, the CDR3 is TGTGCTAGCAGCTTAGGAGGACAGGGAGTGACCCAGTACTTC. It encodes CASSLGGQGVTQYF.

This clone was detected once. The chain recombines TRBV2 with TRBJ1-1; possibly TRBD1 for D (5 bases). The CDR3 loop spans 12 amino acids. Germline lookup yields CDR1 SNHLY and CDR2 FYNNEI. Trimming pared 4 bases from V and 5 bases from J, leaving 8 bases between. The CDR3 bases are TGTGCCAGCAGTGTTAGGGGAACTGAAGCTTTCTTT. Its protein product is CASSVRGTEAFF.

The chain carries TRBV6-6 and TRBJ2-3, with D hard to call. The CDR3 has 14 residues. V gave up 1 base and J gave up 2 bases, with 7 bases separating them. Per the germline V gene, CDR1 is MNHNY and CDR2 is SVGAGI (reference sequence). The chain's CDR3 is CASSYLTPTDTQYF. DNA of the CDR3: TGTGCCAGCAGTTACTTGACCCCCACAGATACGCAGTATTTT.

The chain has TRBV28 and TRBJ1-5; D is undetermined. CDR3 length: 11 amino acids. Trimming pared 3 bases from V and 10 bases from J, leaving 7 bases between. The germline CDR1 and CDR2 sequences are MDHEN and SYDVKM. CDR3 region: CASSFVYPQHF. DNA of the CDR3: TGTGCCAGCAGTTTTGTCTATCCCCAGCATTTT.

The chain recombines TRBV20-1 with TRBJ2-3, with D unclear. V gave up 5 bases and J gave up 6 bases, with 9 bases separating them. Germline-derived CDR1 and CDR2 are DFQATT and SNEGSKA (reference sequence). The CDR3 consists of 11 residues. The CDR3 loop reads CSAGATDTQYF. The DNA of the CDR3 is TGCAGTGCTGGAGCTACGGATACGCAGTATTTT.

The genes are TRBV4-1 and TRBJ1-2; D perhaps matches TRBD1 (6 bases). Deletions cut 1 base from V and 7 bases from J, with 10 bases between. Germline loops: CDR1 MGHRA, CDR2 YSYEKL. This CDR3 is 13 amino acids long. The CDR3 is CASSQAGGGGYTF. The DNA of the CDR3 is TGCGCCAGCAGCCAAGCCGGGGGCGGTGGCTACACCTTC.

The CDR3 protein is CASSELGQGASPLHF. The CDR3 coding sequence is TGCGCCAGCAGTGAGTTGGGACAGGGGGCTTCACCCCTCCACTTT. The V call is TRBV10-1, the J call TRBJ1-6; 12 bases agree with TRBD1. Trimming removed 1 base from V and 9 bases from J; junction bases left unmatched: 1. CDR1 WNHNN and CDR2 SYGVQD come from the germline V gene (reference sequence). This CDR3 spans 15 amino acids.

J is TRBJ1-2 and V is TRBV6-1, with D maybe TRBD1 (5 bases). The CDR3 loop spans 13 amino acids. Between the trimmed V and J ends, which lost 2 bases and 4 bases, there was a span of 8 bases. Per the germline V gene, CDR1 is MNHNS and CDR2 is SASEGT. The CDR3 here is CASSETTAYGYTF. The CDR3 region has the DNA TGTGCCAGCAGTGAAACGACAGCCTATGGCTACACCTTC.

V gene TRBV7-2 combines with J gene TRBJ2-2; no reliable D call. This CDR3 spans 15 amino acids. V was pared by 4 bases and J by 4 bases, with 13 bases between. Germline V gene lookup returns CDR1 SGHTA and CDR2 FQGNSA. CDR3 nucleotide sequence: TGTGCCAGCAGCTCCCTTCAAAAGGTCACCGGGGAGCTGTTTTTT. This codes for CASSSLQKVTGELFF.

This chain connects TRBV7-2 to TRBJ2-7; TRBD2 matches 11 bases. Germline V gene lookup returns CDR1 SGHTA and CDR2 FQGNSA. The V gene end was trimmed by 2 bases and the J gene end by 7 bases; junction bases not matched to a gene: 4. The CDR3 has 14 residues. The CDR3 bases are TGTGCCAGCAGCTTATTAGCGGGGGGGCGGGAGCAGTACTTC. Translation: CASSLLAGGREQYF. Combining the CDR3 with reference TRBV7-2 and TRBJ2-7 gives the whole variable domain GAGVSQSPSNKVTEKGKDVELRCDPISGHTALYWYRQSLGQGLEFLIYFQGNSAPDKSGLPSDRFSAERTGGSVSTLTIQRTQQEDSAVYLCASSLLAGGREQYFGPGTRLTVT.

The chain links TRBV6-6 to TRBJ2-7; D is uncertain. Trimming cost V 2 bases and J 4 bases, with 6 bases left between them. CDR1 MNHNY and CDR2 SVGAGI come from the germline V gene (reference sequence). This CDR3 is 12 amino acids long. The CDR3, as DNA: TGTGCCAGCAGTTACCGCAGGTACGAGCAGTACTTC. Translation: CASSYRRYEQYF.

This chain uses TRBV5-1 with TRBJ1-1; the match to TRBD1 covers 9 bases. The ends lost 4 bases at V and 4 bases at J; junction bases unmatched: 8. The germline V gene encodes CDR1 SGHRS and CDR2 YFSETQ. The CDR3 covers 15 residues. The DNA of the CDR3 is TGCGCCAGCAGCCCGGCCGGGACAGGGTCCACTGAAGCTTTCTTT. Protein: CASSPAGTGSTEAFF.